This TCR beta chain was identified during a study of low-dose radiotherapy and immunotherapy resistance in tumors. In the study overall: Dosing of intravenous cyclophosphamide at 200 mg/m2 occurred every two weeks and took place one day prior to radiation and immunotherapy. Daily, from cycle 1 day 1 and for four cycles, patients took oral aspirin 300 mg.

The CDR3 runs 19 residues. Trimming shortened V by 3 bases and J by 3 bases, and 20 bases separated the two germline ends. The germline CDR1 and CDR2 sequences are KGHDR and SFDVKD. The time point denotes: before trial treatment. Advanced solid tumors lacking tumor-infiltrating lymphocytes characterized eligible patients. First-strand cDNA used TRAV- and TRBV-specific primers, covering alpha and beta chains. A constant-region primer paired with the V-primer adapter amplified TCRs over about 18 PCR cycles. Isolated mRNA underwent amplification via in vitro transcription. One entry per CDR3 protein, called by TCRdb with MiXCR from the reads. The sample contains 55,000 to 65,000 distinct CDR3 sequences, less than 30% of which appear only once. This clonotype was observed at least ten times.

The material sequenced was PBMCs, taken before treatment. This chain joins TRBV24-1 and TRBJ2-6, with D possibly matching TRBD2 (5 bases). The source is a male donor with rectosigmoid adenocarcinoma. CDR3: CATSDPVGSPLGGANVLTF. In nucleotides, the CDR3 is TGTGCCACCAGTGATCCCGTGGGGAGTCCGTTGGGTGGGGCCAACGTCCTGACTTTC.